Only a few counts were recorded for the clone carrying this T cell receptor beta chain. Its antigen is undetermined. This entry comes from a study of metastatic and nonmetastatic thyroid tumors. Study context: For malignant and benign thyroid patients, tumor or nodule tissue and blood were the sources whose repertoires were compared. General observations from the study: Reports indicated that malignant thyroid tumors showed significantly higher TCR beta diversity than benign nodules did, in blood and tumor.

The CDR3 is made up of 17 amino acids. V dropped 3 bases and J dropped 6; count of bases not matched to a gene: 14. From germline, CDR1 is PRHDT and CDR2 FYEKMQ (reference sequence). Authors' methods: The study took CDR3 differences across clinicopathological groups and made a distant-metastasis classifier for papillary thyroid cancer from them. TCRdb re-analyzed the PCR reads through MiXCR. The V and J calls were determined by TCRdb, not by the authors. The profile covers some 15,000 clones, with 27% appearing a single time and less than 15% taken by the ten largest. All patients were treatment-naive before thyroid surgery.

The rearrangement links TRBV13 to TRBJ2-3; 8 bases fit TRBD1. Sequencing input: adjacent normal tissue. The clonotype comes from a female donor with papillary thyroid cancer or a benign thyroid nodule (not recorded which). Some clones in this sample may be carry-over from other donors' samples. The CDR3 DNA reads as TGTGCCAGCAGCTTTGTATCTCGGGACAGGCAATGGGATACGCAGTATTTT. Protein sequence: CASSFVSRDRQWDTQYF. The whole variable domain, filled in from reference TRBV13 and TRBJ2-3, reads AAGVIQSPRHLIKEKRETATLKCYPIPRHDTVYWYQQGPGQDPQFLISFYEKMQSDKGSIPDRFSAQQFSDYHSELNMSSLELGDSALYFCASSFVSRDRQWDTQYFGPGTRLTVL.